This is a list of T cell receptor beta chains from one sample in a study of radiotherapy plus CTLA-4 blockade in lung cancer. Method: immunoSEQ multiplex PCR; TCRdb's copy keeps in-frame clones and lacks some. The sample holds 100,000 to 150,000 clones, just under 90% seen once. The sample in question was peripheral blood, obtained from a patient treated with radiotherapy plus ipilimumab. Receptors originate from a human donor with non-small cell lung cancer that progressed on radiotherapy plus ipilimumab. Each CDR3 is given with its conserved first and last residue. The D gene is left open where the match is weak. Size is omitted from some rows. Given values are once, few, many or a class for expanded clones.

J gene: TRBJ2-3
V gene: TRBV7-6
D gene: TRBD2
clone size: NA
CDR3 protein: CASSSGTSGRSDTQYF
CDR3 DNA: TGTGCCAGCAGCTCAGGGACTAGCGGGAGATCAGATACGCAGTATTTT

J gene: TRBJ1-1
V gene: TRBV5-1
D gene: NA
clone size: NA
CDR3 protein: CASSFRQVNTEAFF
CDR3 DNA: TGCGCCAGCAGTTTTCGACAGGTGAACACTGAAGCTTTCTTT

J gene: TRBJ1-3
V gene: TRBV29-1
D gene: TRBD1
clone size: NA
CDR3 protein: CSVRSDRGGNTIYF
CDR3 DNA: TGCAGCGTTAGGAGCGACAGGGGGGGAAACACCATATATTTT

J gene: TRBJ1-2
V gene: TRBV19
D gene: NA
clone size: once
CDR3 protein: CASSWISNYGYTF
CDR3 DNA: TGTGCCAGTAGTTGGATCTCTAACTATGGCTACACCTTC

J gene: TRBJ2-3
V gene: TRBV9
D gene: NA
clone size: NA
CDR3 protein: CASSKRSLEDTQYF
CDR3 DNA: TGTGCCAGCAGCAAACGCTCCCTGGAGGATACGCAGTATTTT

J gene: TRBJ2-1
V gene: TRBV27
D gene: TRBD2
clone size: NA
CDR3 protein: CASRRLTSANGHNEQFF
CDR3 DNA: TGTGCCAGCAGGCGTCTGACTAGCGCCAATGGCCACAATGAGCAGTTCTTC

J gene: TRBJ2-6
V gene: TRBV18
D gene: NA
clone size: NA
CDR3 protein: CASSPLRASLSGANVLTF
CDR3 DNA: TGTGCCAGCTCACCCCTTAGGGCGAGCCTCTCTGGGGCCAACGTCCTGACTTTC

J gene: TRBJ2-4
V gene: TRBV5-1
D gene: TRBD1
clone size: NA
CDR3 protein: CASSLVGGQNIQYF
CDR3 DNA: TGCGCCAGCAGCTTGGTAGGGGGCCAAAACATTCAGTACTTC

J gene: TRBJ1-3
V gene: TRBV6-1
D gene: TRBD1
clone size: NA
CDR3 protein: CASSLGGQGNTIYF
CDR3 DNA: TGTGCCAGCTCCTTAGGGGGCCAAGGAAACACCATATATTTT

J gene: TRBJ1-4
V gene: TRBV15
D gene: TRBD1
clone size: NA
CDR3 protein: CATSMPGQSEKLFF
CDR3 DNA: TGTGCCACCAGCATGCCGGGACAGAGCGAAAAACTGTTTTTT

J gene: TRBJ2-7
V gene: TRBV6-5
D gene: TRBD2
clone size: NA
CDR3 protein: CASSLLSGRNPYEQYF
CDR3 DNA: TGTGCCAGCAGTTTACTTAGCGGGAGGAATCCCTACGAGCAGTACTTC

J gene: TRBJ1-3
V gene: TRBV29-1
D gene: NA
clone size: NA
CDR3 protein: CSVEDGPTIYF
CDR3 DNA: TGCAGCGTTGAAGATGGGCCGACCATATATTTT

J gene: TRBJ1-1
V gene: TRBV4-1
D gene: NA
clone size: few
CDR3 protein: CASSGRTVNTEAFF
CDR3 DNA: TGCGCCAGCAGCGGTCGGACGGTGAACACTGAAGCTTTCTTT

J gene: TRBJ2-2
V gene: TRBV2
D gene: NA
clone size: NA
CDR3 protein: CASRLRSFAGELFF
CDR3 DNA: TGTGCCAGCAGACTACGAAGCTTCGCCGGGGAGCTGTTTTTT

J gene: TRBJ2-7
V gene: TRBV11-2
D gene: NA
clone size: NA
CDR3 protein: CASSSGYEQYF
CDR3 DNA: TGTGCCAGCAGCTCCGGGTACGAGCAGTACTTC

J gene: TRBJ2-7
V gene: TRBV11-2
D gene: NA
clone size: NA
CDR3 protein: CASSFDPSSAYEQYF
CDR3 DNA: TGTGCCAGCAGCTTCGATCCTAGTTCTGCCTACGAGCAGTACTTC

J gene: TRBJ1-4
V gene: TRBV6-6
D gene: NA
clone size: NA
CDR3 protein: CASNPGAYEKLFF
CDR3 DNA: TGTGCCAGCAACCCGGGGGCGTATGAAAAACTGTTTTTT

J gene: TRBJ2-1
V gene: TRBV7-8
D gene: NA
clone size: NA
CDR3 protein: CASSRSLAGNEQFF
CDR3 DNA: TGTGCCAGCAGCCGTAGCTTGGCGGGCAATGAGCAGTTCTTC

J gene: TRBJ1-4
V gene: TRBV19
D gene: NA
clone size: NA
CDR3 protein: CASAGGKTNEKLFF
CDR3 DNA: TGTGCCAGCGCCGGGGGTAAAACTAATGAAAAACTGTTTTTT

J gene: TRBJ1-2
V gene: TRBV21-1
D gene: NA
clone size: once
CDR3 protein: CASSKAPDRTNYGYTF
CDR3 DNA: TGTGCCAGCAGCAAAGCCCCGGACAGGACTAACTATGGCTACACCTTC

J gene: TRBJ1-2
V gene: TRBV27
D gene: NA
clone size: NA
CDR3 protein: CASSLTLGNYGYTF
CDR3 DNA: TGTGCCAGCAGTTTAACCCTGGGGAACTATGGCTACACCTTC

J gene: TRBJ2-5
V gene: TRBV6-1
D gene: TRBD2
clone size: NA
CDR3 protein: CASRHGLEVATQYF
CDR3 DNA: TGTGCCAGCAGGCATGGACTAGAAGTGGCGACCCAGTACTTC

J gene: TRBJ1-1
V gene: TRBV6-5
D gene: NA
clone size: NA
CDR3 protein: CASSYSGHNTEAFF
CDR3 DNA: TGTGCCAGCAGTTACTCTGGCCATAACACTGAAGCTTTCTTT

J gene: TRBJ1-5
V gene: TRBV6-1
D gene: NA
clone size: NA
CDR3 protein: CASQIGTGRNQPQHF
CDR3 DNA: TGTGCCAGCCAGATAGGGACGGGGCGGAATCAGCCCCAGCATTTT

J gene: TRBJ2-5
V gene: TRBV2
D gene: TRBD1
clone size: NA
CDR3 protein: CASTREGTGGAETQYF
CDR3 DNA: TGTGCCAGCACCCGAGAAGGGACAGGGGGCGCGGAGACCCAGTACTTC

J gene: TRBJ2-5
V gene: TRBV5-6
D gene: TRBD1
clone size: NA
CDR3 protein: CASSLGYKRTGGRETQYF
CDR3 DNA: TGTGCCAGCAGCTTGGGGTATAAGAGGACAGGGGGACGAGAGACCCAGTACTTC

J gene: TRBJ1-1
V gene: TRBV5-1
D gene: NA
clone size: once
CDR3 protein: CASSDQRMNTEAFF
CDR3 DNA: TGCGCCAGCAGTGACCAAAGAATGAACACTGAAGCTTTCTTT

J gene: TRBJ2-1
V gene: TRBV18
D gene: NA
clone size: NA
CDR3 protein: CASSPLRETPQFF
CDR3 DNA: TGTGCCAGCTCACCGTTAAGGGAGACTCCTCAGTTCTTC

J gene: TRBJ1-1
V gene: TRBV18
D gene: NA
clone size: NA
CDR3 protein: CASSPPGAGTEAFF
CDR3 DNA: TGTGCCAGCTCACCACCAGGGGCGGGGACTGAAGCTTTCTTT

J gene: TRBJ2-7
V gene: TRBV7-8
D gene: NA
clone size: NA
CDR3 protein: CASSFAGQLYEQYF
CDR3 DNA: TGTGCCAGCAGCTTCGCCGGACAGTTATACGAGCAGTACTTC

J gene: TRBJ1-3
V gene: TRBV29-1
D gene: NA
clone size: NA
CDR3 protein: CSLDRKAGNTIYF
CDR3 DNA: TGCAGCTTAGACAGGAAGGCTGGAAACACCATATATTTT

J gene: TRBJ1-3
V gene: TRBV5-1
D gene: NA
clone size: NA
CDR3 protein: CASSLGHRADTIYF
CDR3 DNA: TGCGCCAGCAGCTTGGGACACCGGGCAGACACCATATATTTT

J gene: TRBJ2-1
V gene: TRBV2
D gene: NA
clone size: NA
CDR3 protein: CASSANRELYNEQFF
CDR3 DNA: TGTGCCAGCAGTGCGAACAGGGAACTTTACAATGAGCAGTTCTTC

J gene: TRBJ1-2
V gene: TRBV2
D gene: NA
clone size: NA
CDR3 protein: CASSGASTNYGYTF
CDR3 DNA: TGTGCCAGCAGTGGCGCCAGTACTAACTATGGCTACACCTTC

J gene: TRBJ2-5
V gene: TRBV5-1
D gene: NA
clone size: NA
CDR3 protein: CASTRGGQSETQYF
CDR3 DNA: TGCGCCAGCACCCGAGGAGGGCAATCCGAGACCCAGTACTTC

J gene: TRBJ1-1
V gene: TRBV5-1
D gene: TRBD1
clone size: NA
CDR3 protein: CASRYATGGDTEAFF
CDR3 DNA: TGCGCCAGCAGGTACGCGACAGGGGGTGACACTGAAGCTTTCTTT

J gene: TRBJ2-7
V gene: TRBV11-2
D gene: NA
clone size: NA
CDR3 protein: CASSLDPGVREQYF
CDR3 DNA: TGTGCCAGCAGCTTAGATCCGGGGGTGAGGGAGCAGTACTTC

J gene: TRBJ2-2
V gene: TRBV7-9
D gene: NA
clone size: NA
CDR3 protein: CASTLAGAPGELFF
CDR3 DNA: TGTGCCAGCACCCTTGCCGGGGCTCCCGGGGAGCTGTTTTTT

J gene: TRBJ2-1
V gene: TRBV5-1
D gene: TRBD2
clone size: NA
CDR3 protein: CASSHLAGGYNEQFF
CDR3 DNA: TGCGCCAGCAGTCATCTAGCGGGAGGGTACAATGAGCAGTTCTTC

J gene: TRBJ1-3
V gene: TRBV7-8
D gene: NA
clone size: NA
CDR3 protein: CASSLGSGNTIYF
CDR3 DNA: TGTGCCAGCAGCCTAGGCTCTGGAAACACCATATATTTT

J gene: TRBJ1-5
V gene: TRBV7-9
D gene: NA
clone size: NA
CDR3 protein: CASSLDRQPQHF
CDR3 DNA: TGTGCCAGCAGCTTAGATAGGCAGCCCCAGCATTTT

J gene: TRBJ1-3
V gene: TRBV28
D gene: TRBD1
clone size: NA
CDR3 protein: CATVQGSGNTIYF
CDR3 DNA: TGTGCCACCGTACAGGGGTCTGGAAACACCATATATTTT

J gene: TRBJ2-7
V gene: TRBV5-1
D gene: TRBD2
clone size: NA
CDR3 protein: CASSPVRGLGYEQYF
CDR3 DNA: TGCGCCAGCAGCCCGGTGCGGGGACTAGGCTACGAGCAGTACTTC

J gene: TRBJ1-1
V gene: TRBV27
D gene: NA
clone size: NA
CDR3 protein: CASSLSGGGPYTEAFF
CDR3 DNA: TGTGCCAGCAGTTTATCGGGGGGGGGCCCCTACACTGAAGCTTTCTTT

J gene: TRBJ1-5
V gene: TRBV2
D gene: NA
clone size: NA
CDR3 protein: CASSGYSGSNQPQHF
CDR3 DNA: TGTGCCAGCAGTGGCTACAGTGGTAGCAATCAGCCCCAGCATTTT

J gene: TRBJ2-3
V gene: TRBV5-1
D gene: TRBD2
clone size: NA
CDR3 protein: CASGVLAGLTDTQYF
CDR3 DNA: TGCGCCAGCGGGGTTCTAGCGGGCCTCACAGATACGCAGTATTTT

J gene: TRBJ2-1
V gene: TRBV7-3
D gene: NA
clone size: once
CDR3 protein: CASSLIQAPSYNEQFF
CDR3 DNA: TGTGCCAGCAGCTTAATCCAGGCACCCTCCTACAATGAGCAGTTCTTC

J gene: TRBJ2-2
V gene: TRBV7-7
D gene: TRBD2
clone size: NA
CDR3 protein: CASGYSNTGELFF
CDR3 DNA: TGTGCTAGCGGGTATTCGAACACCGGGGAGCTGTTTTTT

J gene: TRBJ2-5
V gene: TRBV7-9
D gene: TRBD1
clone size: NA
CDR3 protein: CASSPPGGRETQYF
CDR3 DNA: TGTGCCAGCAGCCCACCAGGGGGTAGGGAGACCCAGTACTTC

J gene: TRBJ1-4
V gene: TRBV5-1
D gene: TRBD1
clone size: NA
CDR3 protein: CASRQGFNEKLFF
CDR3 DNA: TGCGCCAGCCGACAGGGCTTTAATGAAAAACTGTTTTTT